This entry lists 17 T cell receptor beta chains sequenced from one sample in a study of T cells in Graves' hyperthyroidism and ophthalmopathy. From RNA transcripts, TCR beta CDR3 regions were amplified. The primer set for the first-round RT-PCR of the TCR CDR3 was HTBI. TCRdb re-called the multiplex PCR reads with MiXCR, one entry per CDR3 protein. Among hundreds of thousands of distinct CDR3 sequences listed, roughly 15% were seen once. The sample consisted of blood. The origin of the receptors is a woman in her 40s with Graves' ophthalmopathy.

This clonotype has ten or more counts. The CDR3 region is CASSLEGLNTEAFF. CDR3 coding DNA: TGTGCCAGCAGTTTAGAAGGACTGAACACTGAAGCTTTCTTT. This chain uses TRBV12-3 or TRBV12-4 with TRBJ1-1; D gene ambiguous. V gave up 1 base and J gave up 0 bases, with 6 bases separating them. This CDR3 contains 14 residues.

This clonotype was counted a few times. The rearrangement uses TRBV19 and TRBJ1-4, with TRBD1 as a possible D gene (6 bases). Trimming cost V 7 bases and J 2 bases, with 14 bases left between them. CDR3 length: 15 residues. Germline CDR1 and CDR2: LNHDA and SQIVND (reference sequence). DNA of the CDR3: TGTGCCAGTACCCACCGGGGGGGCACTAATGAAAAACTGTTTTTT. This translates into CASTHRGGTNEKLFF.

The chain combines TRBV15 with TRBJ2-5, with a weak D call TRBD1 (7 bases). Germline V CDR1 and CDR2: LNHNV, YYDKDF (reference sequence). The germline V and J ends were trimmed by 5 bases and 5 bases, with 9 bases remaining between them. This CDR3 region has 12 residues. DNA of the CDR3: TGTGCCACCAGCTCAGGGGGGGAGACCCAGTACTTC. Translation: CATSSGGETQYF.

CDR3 amino acids: CSAQKWDRGKNTGELFF. CDR3 coding DNA: TGCAGTGCCCAAAAATGGGACAGGGGGAAAAACACCGGGGAGCTGTTTTTT. V and J are TRBV20-1 and TRBJ2-2; TRBD1 matches 11 bases. The ends lost 6 bases at V and 2 bases at J; junction bases unmatched: 11. Germline V gene data show CDR1 as DFQATT and CDR2 as SNEGSKA (reference sequence). The CDR3 has 17 amino acids.

This clonotype was observed a few times. The chain has TRBV20-1 and TRBJ2-1; TRBD1 matches at 10 bases. CDR1 and CDR2 (germline): DFQATT, SNEGSKA (reference sequence). CDR3 size: 15 residues. Germline trimming cut 1 base from V and 6 bases from J; bases unmatched to any gene: 6. CDR3 coding DNA: TGCAGTGCTAGAGGGGGTCGGGACAGGGGCAATGAGCAGTTCTTC. It yields the protein CSARGGRDRGNEQFF.

This clonotype was recorded at least ten times. This chain's CDR3 is CASSFGGANEQFF. The CDR3 nucleotides are TGTGCCAGCAGTTTCGGGGGGGCTAATGAGCAGTTCTTC. The rearrangement links TRBV27 to TRBJ2-1, with 8 bases that match TRBD2. Per the germline V gene, CDR1 is MNHEY and CDR2 is SMNVEV (reference sequence). Unmatched junction bases numbered 2, after V lost 3 bases and J lost 7 bases. There are 13 residues in the CDR3.

This clonotype was recorded many times. The chain uses TRBV6-1 and TRBJ1-2; D is perhaps TRBD1 (5 bases). CDR3 size: 14 residues. V was shortened by 5 bases and J by 8 bases, with 18 bases between the two germline ends. Germline values: CDR1 MNHNS, CDR2 SASEGT. The CDR3 bases are TGTGCCAGCAGTCAGACGGGGGTTCGGCGGGGCTACACCTTC. Translating it yields CASSQTGVRRGYTF.

The table lists this clonotype with many counts. The V and J genes are TRBV10-3 and TRBJ1-2, with D uncertain. Germline V gene data show CDR1 as ENHRY and CDR2 as SYGVKD. V was trimmed by 2 bases and J by 0 bases, leaving 4 bases between them. The CDR3 runs 13 residues. DNA for the CDR3: TGTGCCATCAGTGAGGGCCCTAACTATGGCTACACCTTC. It is translated as CAISEGPNYGYTF.

This clonotype has at least ten counts. The chain recombines TRBV7-9 with TRBJ2-5; D uncertain. V gave up 2 bases and J gave up 5 bases, with 3 bases separating them. CDR1 is SEHNR, CDR2 FQNEAQ, per germline (reference sequence). This CDR3 comprises 11 residues. The CDR3 is CASSLTETQYF. The CDR3 DNA is TGTGCCAGCAGCTTAACGGAGACCCAGTACTTC.

In its sample, this clonotype was seen many times. The CDR3 region is CASSFEHHEQYF. CDR3 nucleotide sequence: TGTGCCAGCAGCTTTGAGCATCACGAGCAGTACTTC. The chain employs TRBV5-6 and TRBJ2-7; D gene unclear. The CDR3 length is 12 residues. V lost 2 bases and J lost 5, with 8 bases in between. Germline loops: CDR1 SGHDT, CDR2 YYEEEE. The full variable domain, rest sourced from reference TRBV5-6 and TRBJ2-7, is DAGVTQSPTHLIKTRGQQVTLRCSPKSGHDTVSWYQQALGQGPQFIFQYYEEEERQRGNFPDRFSGHQFPNYSSELNVNALLLGDSALYLCASSFEHHEQYFGPGTRLTVT.

This rearrangement joins TRBV4-2 to TRBJ1-2; maybe TRBD1 (5 bases). Germline assignment: CDR1 LGHNA and CDR2 YNFKEQ. There are 15 residues in the CDR3. Trimming removed 0 bases at V and 4 bases at J, with 12 bases between. In nucleotides, the CDR3 is TGTGCCAGCAGCCAAGAAGTAGGGGAGGGCTATGGCTACACCTTC. Translated: CASSQEVGEGYGYTF.

The sample holds many counts of this clonotype. This chain connects TRBV12-3 or TRBV12-4 to TRBJ2-5; TRBD2 matches at 11 bases. This CDR3 is built from 15 residues. J gave up 7 bases and V 6 bases, and 10 bases lay outside the gene matches. The CDR3 DNA is TGTGCCAGCAGCCCGGGACTAGCGGAGCGGGGGACCCAGTACTTC. It yields the protein CASSPGLAERGTQYF.

This clonotype appeared many times. This rearrangement joins TRBV12-3 or TRBV12-4 to TRBJ2-7; 9 nucleotides match TRBD2. The ends lost 8 bases at V and 4 bases at J; junction bases unmatched: 9. CDR3 size: 14 residues. The CDR3 bases are TGTGCCAGCTCCATGGCGGGAGGGTTTTACGAGCAGTACTTC. Translating it yields CASSMAGGFYEQYF.

The chain joins TRBV28 to TRBJ1-2; D is unresolved. V lost 7 bases and J 3 bases, leaving 18 bases between the germline ends. Germline V gene data show CDR1 as MDHEN and CDR2 as SYDVKM. This CDR3 has 15 residues. CDR3 DNA sequence: TGTGCCAGCACCCCTTCGACAACCACTTACTATGGCTACACCTTC. Amino acids: CASTPSTTTYYGYTF.

Ten or more counts support this clonotype. The J gene is TRBJ1-1, the V gene TRBV24-1; perhaps TRBD1 as D (5 bases). Germline loops: CDR1 KGHDR, CDR2 SFDVKD. V was trimmed by 11 bases and J by 3 bases, leaving 15 bases between them. The CDR3 sequence is 13 residues long. CDR3 sequence: CAISKRGYTEAFF. CDR3 DNA sequence: TGTGCCATCTCGAAACGGGGGTACACTGAAGCTTTCTTT.

This clonotype was seen repeatedly, ten times or more. The genes are TRBV12-3 or TRBV12-4 and TRBJ2-7; 7 positions agree with TRBD1. The V and J ends lost 6 bases and 6 bases, in that order; junction bases with no gene match: 11. CDR3 length equals 14 residues. CDR3 nucleotides: TGTGCCAGCAGATTCCGACAGGGTATTGGCGAGCAGTACTTC. Its protein product is CASRFRQGIGEQYF.

V is TRBV10-3 and J is TRBJ1-2; weak D call: TRBD1 (5 bases). This CDR3 is 16 amino acids long. With 2 bases removed from V and 3 bases from J, the gap between germline ends came to 16 bases. The V gene's germline CDR1 is ENHRY and CDR2 SYGVKD. Here the CDR3 reads CAISEEGFGIDYGYTF. DNA for the CDR3: TGTGCCATCAGTGAGGAGGGGTTCGGTATAGACTATGGCTACACCTTC.